This record looks at one T cell receptor (beta chain) sequence and its context. Its target is unknown. The CDR3 contains 16 residues. The V gene's germline CDR1 is MRHNA and CDR2 SNTAGT. These data come from a study of CXCR3-negative and CXCR3-positive naive CD8 T cells. Study-wide background: Every library held about 1.5 +/- 0.3 million TRB reads, and the total came to around 150 million. Overall study results and limits: Comparably high diversity marked both naive subsets, whereas memory CD8+ cells had much lower diversity.

The libraries of TRB cDNA were prepared using 5' RACE with UMI labels. TCRdb reanalyzed the 5' RACE reads and collapses them to one entry per CDR3 protein, without DNA. The specimen's table records more than 45,000 distinct CDR3 sequences. The chain combines TRBV6-4 with TRBJ2-6; TCRdb outputs TRBD1, but without DNA this stays unchecked. This TCR was recovered from a human donor in good health. Some clones in this sample may be carry-over from other donors' samples. The sample consisted of memory CD8+ T cells from blood. The CDR3 protein is CASSVQGDSGANVLTF.